The entry below describes one T cell receptor beta chain. This sample was included in a study of identical twins. TCRdb re-called the 5' RACE reads through MiXCR, storing one row per CDR3 protein. The sample holds about 1.7 million distinct CDR3 sequences; around 33% are singletons and the top ten take 0.25% to 0.3%. V gave up 1 base and J gave up 7 bases, with 7 bases separating them. Germline CDR1 DFQATT, CDR2 SNEGSKA (reference sequence). CDR3 length: 11 residues. The V call is TRBV20-1, the J call TRBJ2-5; the D is unclear. Material for sequencing was cord blood. The source of this sequence is a newborn girl in good health. The CDR3 sequence: CSARADGTQYF. DNA for the CDR3: TGCAGTGCTAGAGCGGACGGGACCCAGTACTTC.